A single T cell receptor beta chain is shown here with its context. Its target is unknown. These data come from a study of OX40 agonist ivuxolimab in advanced cancers. This CDR3 comprises 13 residues. CDR1 is SQVTM, CDR2 ANQGSEA, per germline. Trimming shortened V by 3 bases and J by 12 bases, and 18 bases separated the two germline ends. Overall study results and limits: At 0.1 to 3.0 mg/kg, clonal expansion of CD4+ and CD8+ blood T cells had occurred by week 6. Antigens targeted by the expanded peripheral T cells were not determined. With doses of 0.1-3.0 mg/kg, partial responders showed among the lowest clonal expansion.

Some clones are missing from TCRdb's copy, which holds only in-frame ones; the method was immunoSEQ multiplex PCR. This table holds about 64,000 clones, about 81% found once. This specimen was CD4+ or CD8+ T cells sorted from blood, taken in a trial of the OX40 agonist ivuxolimab. The origin of this receptor is an adult with an advanced solid tumor such as melanoma, head and neck, liver or kidney cancer. The rearrangement joins TRBV29-1 to TRBJ2-1; D possibly corresponds to TRBD1 (6 bases). Here the CDR3 reads CSVDNDLGAAQFF. CDR3 coding DNA: TGCAGCGTTGACAACGACTTGGGGGCGGCGCAGTTCTTC.